This T cell receptor (beta chain) appears in the sequencing data of a study of shared clonotypes between healthy human individuals. Study-level findings and limits: Limitation of the genetic and exposure-history diversity represented came from the few donors.

Assay runs were performed at deep level. Source study methods: ImmunoSEQ only sent back junction sequences with no quality scores, so filtering was done differently. Assay: immunoSEQ multiplex PCR; the TCRdb copy retains only in-frame clones and omits some. V, J and clone size were drawn from that table, and D and trimming were deduced from the DNA. This table holds under 700,000 clones, approximately 95% found once. Naive CD8 cells were CD45RO-negative, positively selected for CCR7, excluding terminally differentiated effector memory CD45RA+ cells. Per the germline V gene, CDR1 is SGHTA and CDR2 is FQGNSA. This CDR3 has 16 residues. Of note for this clone: Its antigen is not identified.

The V call is TRBV7-2, the J call TRBJ2-5, with TRBD2 as a possible D gene (6 bases). The end of the DNA is better explained by TRBJ2-7, so the J call may be wrong. This TCR derives from a woman aged 25 to 39 in good health. What was sequenced was naive CD8+ T cells sorted from blood. Here the CDR3 DNA reads TGTGCCAGCAGCTTAGAGGGTGCAGGGAGGCGGTACGAGCAGTACTTC. Amino acids: CASSLEGAGRRYEQYF.